The next 6 T cell receptor beta chains were all read from a single sample in a study of neoadjuvant anti-PD-1 for oral cavity cancer. Time point reported: after neoadjuvant nivolumab, at surgical resection. TCRdb's copy holds only in-frame clones and misses some; the assay was immunoSEQ multiplex PCR. The top ten hold around 16% of the sample, which has about 37,000 clones, more than 35% seen once. The sample was tumor tissue, taken after nivolumab (anti-PD-1) treatment. These TCRs come from a person between 40 and 85 years old with oral cavity squamous cell carcinoma.

This sequence joins TRBV30 and TRBJ2-3; D is ambiguous. The CDR3 is 11 residues long. V was clipped by 4 bases and J by 3 bases, with 5 bases between them. CDR1 and CDR2 from the germline V gene are GTSNPN and SVGIG (reference sequence). This CDR3 is CAWTTTDTQYF. The CDR3 nucleotides read TGTGCCTGGACCACTACAGATACGCAGTATTTT.

The CDR3 loop reads CASSPTRGGGWTEAFF. The CDR3, as DNA: TGCGCCAGCAGCCCCACAAGGGGAGGTGGTTGGACTGAAGCTTTCTTT. The chain carries TRBV4-1 and TRBJ1-1, with D perhaps TRBD1 (5 bases). CDR1 and CDR2 from the germline V gene are MGHRA and YSYEKL. Trimming took 4 bases from V and 5 from J, leaving 20 bases between them. CDR3 length: 16 residues.

The V call is TRBV30, the J call TRBJ1-1; D remains unclear. The ends were cut back, 0 bases at V and 6 bases at J, with 8 bases in the middle. Germline CDR1 reads GTSNPN; CDR2 reads SVGIG (reference sequence). The CDR3 runs to 12 residues. The CDR3 spells CAWSVRGAEAFF. CDR3 nucleotides: TGTGCCTGGAGTGTACGGGGAGCTGAAGCTTTCTTT.

The sample holds a few counts of this clone. The chain carries TRBV7-9 and TRBJ1-5; D call uncertain. The CDR3 loop spans 14 amino acids. Trimming left V 0 bases short and J 6 bases short, with 9 bases between. Germline V gene sequence: CDR1 SEHNR, CDR2 FQNEAQ (reference sequence). The CDR3, as DNA: TGTGCCAGCAGCTTAGCGCAGCGTGGTCAGCCCCAGCATTTT. Residues: CASSLAQRGQPQHF.

The genes are TRBV7-8 and TRBJ1-2, with unresolved D. Germline values: CDR1 SGHVS, CDR2 FQNEAQ. Trimming removed 1 base from V and 8 bases from J, with 11 bases in between. This CDR3 is 13 amino acids long. The CDR3 region is CASSLGTGGGYTF. CDR3 DNA sequence: TGTGCCAGCAGCTTAGGCACCGGAGGCGGCTACACCTTC.

In this sample, this clone turned up a few times. The chain combines TRBV5-1 with TRBJ1-1; D call uncertain. Germline CDR1 and CDR2: SGHRS and YFSETQ. The CDR3 extends over 11 amino acids. V lost 5 bases, J lost 0 bases, and 2 bases lay in between. CDR3 DNA: TGCGCCAGCAGGCTGAACACTGAAGCTTTCTTT. This encodes CASRLNTEAFF.